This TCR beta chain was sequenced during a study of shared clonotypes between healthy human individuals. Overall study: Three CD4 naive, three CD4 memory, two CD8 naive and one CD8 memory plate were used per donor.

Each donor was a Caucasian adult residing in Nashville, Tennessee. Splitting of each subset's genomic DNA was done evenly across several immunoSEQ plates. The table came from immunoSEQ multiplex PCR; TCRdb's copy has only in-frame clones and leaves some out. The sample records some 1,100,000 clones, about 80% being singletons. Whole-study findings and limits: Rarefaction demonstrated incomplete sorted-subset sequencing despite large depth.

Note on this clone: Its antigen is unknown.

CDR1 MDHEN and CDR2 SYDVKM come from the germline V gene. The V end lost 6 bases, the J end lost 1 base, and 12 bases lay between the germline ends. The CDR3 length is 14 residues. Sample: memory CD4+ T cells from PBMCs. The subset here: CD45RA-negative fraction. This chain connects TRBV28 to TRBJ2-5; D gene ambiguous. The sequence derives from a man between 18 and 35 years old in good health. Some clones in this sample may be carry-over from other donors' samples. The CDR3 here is CASSLSRSQETQYF. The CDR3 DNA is TGTGCCAGCAGCCTCAGCCGATCCCAAGAGACCCAGTACTTC.